These 15 T cell receptor beta chains came from one sample sequenced in a study of shared clonotypes between healthy human individuals (TCRdb year 2020). Libraries were constructed by the immunoSEQ multiplex PCR assay. TCRdb stores this immuneACCESS table with in-frame sequences only. Part of the clones is absent; in the studies checked, under half of the shortfall reflects unresolved V genes, and no reason is known for the rest. Recorded for this sample are about 1 million clones; about 77% of them occurred a single time. The biggest ten clones account for about 1.5% of the sample. Sequencing was performed on memory CD4+ T cells sorted from blood. The intended sense of this specimen's cell subset or site label: CD45RA-negative fraction. These TCRs come from a man between 18 and 35 years old in good health.

This clone was seen a single time. This same CDR3 is encoded by further DNA sequences in the sample. This chain uses TRBV7-2 with TRBJ2-7; no definite D call. Germline V CDR1 and CDR2: SGHTA, FQGNSA. There are 13 residues in the CDR3. Trimming stripped 1 base from V and 0 bases from J, with 4 bases between. The CDR3 bases are TGTGCCAGCAGCTTAGAGAGCTCCTACGAGCAGTACTTC. Residues: CASSLESSYEQYF.

V is TRBV14 and J is TRBJ1-1; 9 positions agree with TRBD1. Germline V gene sequence: CDR1 SGHDN, CDR2 FVKESK. The CDR3 spans 14 residues. V lost 3 bases to trimming and J lost 6 bases; unmatched junction nucleotides: 5. The CDR3: CASSQGQGGAEAFF. CDR3 DNA: TGTGCCAGCAGCCAGGGACAGGGAGGAGCTGAAGCTTTCTTT.

J is TRBJ2-5 and V is TRBV7-2, with TRBD2 as a possible D gene (6 bases). CDR3 length: 14 residues. V shed 1 base and J shed 5 bases, with 11 bases lying between them. CDR1 SGHTA and CDR2 FQGNSA come from the germline V gene. CDR3 sequence: CASSLDPGGETQYF. The CDR3 DNA follows: TGTGCCAGCAGCTTAGACCCTGGGGGGGAGACCCAGTACTTC.

This clone has a handful of counts. V usage is TRBV11-2 and J usage is TRBJ1-5; 10 bases map to TRBD1. CDR3 length: 15 residues. The V gene's germline CDR1 is SGHAT and CDR2 FQNNGV. V gave up 4 bases and J gave up 5 bases; unmatched junction bases: 5. The CDR3 loop reads CASSSDGTGDQPQHF. In nucleotides, the CDR3 is TGTGCCAGCAGCTCGGACGGGACAGGGGATCAGCCCCAGCATTTT.

Notes on this clone: This specimen includes other DNA sequences encoding the same CDR3. This chain links TRBV28 with TRBJ2-3; the D call may be TRBD1 or TRBD2 (5 bases each). The CDR3 has 12 amino acids. V was trimmed by 8 bases and J by 3 bases, leaving 9 bases between them. Germline CDR1 is MDHEN and CDR2 is SYDVKM. Here the CDR3 reads CASGGGTDTQYF. CDR3 DNA sequence: TGTGCCAGCGGGGGTGGTACAGATACGCAGTATTTT.

V gene TRBV2 combines with J gene TRBJ2-2, with D unresolved. Trimming removed 5 bases at V and 7 bases at J, with 14 bases between. The V gene's germline CDR1 is SNHLY and CDR2 FYNNEI. The CDR3 has 14 amino acids. CDR3 bases: TGTGCCAGCAGTTCCCACATTGGGCTCGGGGAGCTGTTTTTT. The encoded protein is CASSSHIGLGELFF. The complete variable domain, with remaining parts taken from reference TRBV2 and TRBJ2-2, reads EPEVTQTPSHQVTQMGQEVILRCVPISNHLYFYWYRQILGQKVEFLVSFYNNEISEKSEIFDDQFSVERPDGSNFTLKIRSTKLEDSAMYFCASSSHIGLGELFFGEGSRLTVL.

This chain joins TRBV19 and TRBJ2-6; D may be TRBD2 (5 bases). The V gene's germline CDR1 is LNHDA and CDR2 SQIVND (reference sequence). V dropped 5 bases and J dropped 2 bases, with 10 bases sitting between them. This CDR3 spans 15 amino acids. The DNA for the CDR3 is TGTGCCAGTAGTGCCGACGGGGCTGGGGCCAACGTCCTGACTTTC. Protein product: CASSADGAGANVLTF. Based on the CDR3 plus reference TRBV19 and TRBJ2-6, the full variable domain is DGGITQSPKYLFRKEGQNVTLSCEQNLNHDAMYWYRQDPGQGLRLIYYSQIVNDFQKGDIAEGYSVSREKKESFPLTVTSAQKNPTAFYLCASSADGAGANVLTFGAGSRLTVL.

Concerning this clone itself: Other DNA sequences within the sample encode an identical CDR3. The V gene is TRBV5-6, the J gene TRBJ2-1, with D possibly TRBD1 on 5 matching bases. The CDR3 length is 15 residues. V was trimmed by 4 bases and J by 0 bases, leaving 11 bases between them. Germline V lookup: CDR1 SGHDT, CDR2 YYEEEE. The CDR3 coding sequence is TGTGCCAGCAGCCCGGACAAAAGCTCCTACAATGAGCAGTTCTTC. Translating it yields CASSPDKSSYNEQFF.

The chain couples TRBV5-1 to TRBJ2-7, with 7 bases lining up with TRBD1. The CDR3 totals 14 residues. Unmatched junction bases numbered 5, after V lost 2 bases and J lost 3 bases. Germline CDR1 SGHRS, CDR2 YFSETQ. The CDR3 here is CASSFVAGGYEQYF. The CDR3 nucleotides read TGCGCCAGCAGCTTCGTGGCAGGGGGCTACGAGCAGTACTTC.

The rearrangement uses TRBV6-6 and TRBJ1-1; D is perhaps TRBD1 (5 bases). Germline values: CDR1 MNHNY, CDR2 SVGAGI (reference sequence). Trimming took 6 bases from V and 5 from J, leaving 16 bases between them. The CDR3 is 14 amino acids. CDR3 in DNA: TGTGCCAGCAGATCCTCGACAGTCTCTACTGAAGCTTTCTTT. It translates to CASRSSTVSTEAFF.

V usage is TRBV2 and J usage is TRBJ1-5; a possible D gene is TRBD1 (6 bases). Germline loops: CDR1 SNHLY, CDR2 FYNNEI. CDR3 length: 14 amino acids. The ends were cut back, 5 bases at V and 3 bases at J, with 11 bases in the middle. The CDR3 DNA is TGTGCCAGCAGTTCAGGACAGTTCAATCAGCCCCAGCATTTT. Its protein product is CASSSGQFNQPQHF.

This chain joins TRBV7-2 and TRBJ2-1, with 8 bases lining up with TRBD1. Germline V gene sequence: CDR1 SGHTA, CDR2 FQGNSA. The CDR3 has 16 amino acids. V shed 4 bases and J 0 bases; nucleotides not matched to a gene: 5. The CDR3, as DNA: TGTGCCAGCAGCTCGGACAGGGTAACCTCCTACAATGAGCAGTTCTTC. Translating it yields CASSSDRVTSYNEQFF.

The chain recombines TRBV5-1 with TRBJ2-7; no clear D. Germline CDR1 and CDR2: SGHRS and YFSETQ. The ends were cut back, 1 base at V and 0 bases at J, with 8 bases in the middle. The CDR3 length is 14 residues. The CDR3 nucleotides read TGCGCCAGCAGCTTGTCGGCCCTCTCCTACGAGCAGTACTTC. Its translation is CASSLSALSYEQYF.

The chain joins TRBV4-1 to TRBJ2-5; TRBD2 matches at 10 bases. The V gene end was trimmed by 6 bases and the J gene end by 0 bases; junction bases not matched to a gene: 7. CDR1 is MGHRA, CDR2 YSYEKL, per germline. This CDR3 is 16 amino acids long. The CDR3 coding sequence is TGCGCCAGCAGGCCTAGCGGGGGTCCGTACCAAGAGACCCAGTACTTC. Translation: CASRPSGGPYQETQYF.

On this clone itself: Additional DNA sequences in this sample encode the identical CDR3. The chain has TRBV5-1 and TRBJ2-6; perhaps TRBD2 as D (5 bases). The CDR3 length is 16 residues. The germline CDR1 and CDR2 sequences are SGHRS and YFSETQ. Trimming stripped 1 base from V and 0 bases from J, with 8 bases between. This CDR3 reads CASSLSGSSGANVLTF. The CDR3 region has the DNA TGCGCCAGCAGCTTGAGTGGGAGCTCTGGGGCCAACGTCCTGACTTTC.